The 23 T cell receptor beta chains listed next were all sequenced from one sample in a study of blood T cells in healthy people across ages. Using a J-beta primer mix together with a sample-barcoded 5' primer, a second PCR was run for about 6 to 11 cycles. TCRdb re-called the 5' RACE reads with MiXCR, one entry per CDR3 protein. The sample records over 700,000 distinct CDR3 sequences, about 53% being singletons. Sample: blood. These TCRs come from an older man in good health.

The chain is built from TRBV9 and TRBJ1-1; the match to TRBD1 covers 9 bases. V shed 2 bases, J shed 11 bases, and the junction held 10 bases outside the gene matches. Germline loops: CDR1 SGDLS, CDR2 YYNGEE. The CDR3 spans 14 residues. The CDR3, as DNA: TGTGCCAGCAGCGTTACTCCGGGGGGACAGGGCGCTTTCTTT. This gives the protein CASSVTPGGQGAFF.

The chain couples TRBV5-8 to TRBJ1-1; D remains unclear. Germline CDR1 and CDR2: SGHTS and YDEGEE. Trimming removed 6 bases at V and 1 base at J, with 16 bases between. The CDR3 consists of 15 residues. CDR3 sequence reads: CASTQVSIPNTEAFF. In DNA form, the CDR3 reads TGTGCCAGCACCCAGGTCAGCATACCGAACACTGAAGCTTTCTTT.

V usage is TRBV20-1 and J usage is TRBJ2-3; TRBD1 agrees at 9 bases. CDR1 and CDR2 (germline): DFQATT, SNEGSKA (reference sequence). There are 21 residues in the CDR3. The V gene end was trimmed by 5 bases and the J gene end by 1 base; junction bases not matched to a gene: 25. The CDR3 coding sequence is TGCAGTGCTTCCCCAATCATGACAGGGGGTAGGCCTACCCCTGGCACAGATACGCAGTATTTT. It translates to CSASPIMTGGRPTPGTDTQYF.

V and J are TRBV27 and TRBJ2-1, with D unresolved. Between the trimmed V and J ends, which lost 4 bases and 9 bases, there was a span of 7 bases. Per the germline V gene, CDR1 is MNHEY and CDR2 is SMNVEV (reference sequence). The CDR3 has 11 residues. CDR3: CASSSWGEQFF. CDR3 DNA: TGTGCCAGCAGTTCCTGGGGTGAGCAGTTCTTC.

The chain employs TRBV4-1 and TRBJ2-5; 9 bases map to TRBD2. The CDR3 is made up of 17 amino acids. V lost 7 bases and J lost 11; bases outside the gene matches: 23. Per germline, CDR1 MGHRA and CDR2 YSYEKL. DNA for the CDR3: TGCGCCAGCACCTCTGCGGGGTCTAGCGGGATTAACAATGAGCAGTACTTC. Amino acid sequence: CASTSAGSSGINNEQYF.

The chain uses TRBV5-1 and TRBJ2-7; TRBD2 matches at 8 bases. There are 15 residues in the CDR3. Germline CDR1 reads SGHRS; CDR2 reads YFSETQ. V trimming: 3 bases; J trimming: 0 bases; junction bases outside the gene matches: 5. CDR3 residues: CASSSQSGSSYEQYF. CDR3 sequence (DNA): TGCGCCAGCAGCTCCCAGAGCGGGAGCTCCTACGAGCAGTACTTC.

This clonotype was picked up many times. The chain joins TRBV20-1 to TRBJ2-7; weak D call: TRBD2 (5 bases). Looked up from germline, CDR1 is DFQATT and CDR2 is SNEGSKA (reference sequence). CDR3 size: 16 residues. V was clipped by 4 bases and J by 6 bases, with 25 bases between them. For the CDR3, the DNA is TGCAGTGCTACCGAAAGGGAGCTGGACCGCGTACCCGAGCAGTACTTC. This gives the protein CSATERELDRVPEQYF.

V usage is TRBV6-6 and J usage is TRBJ2-7, with 7 nucleotides matching TRBD2. The CDR3 runs to 14 residues. Germline V gives CDR1 MNHNY, CDR2 SVGAGI (reference sequence). V was pared by 2 bases and J by 4 bases, with 5 bases of the junction left unmatched. CDR3 residues: CASSYRGAGYEQYF. CDR3 DNA: TGTGCCAGCAGTTACAGAGGAGCGGGGTACGAGCAGTACTTC.

This clonotype appeared a single time. The rearrangement joins TRBV10-3 to TRBJ2-7; TRBD1 agrees at 10 bases. Germline V gives CDR1 ENHRY, CDR2 SYGVKD. V lost 6 bases to trimming and J lost 2 bases; unmatched junction nucleotides: 4. There are 14 residues in the CDR3. The CDR3 is CAIREGTGAYEQYF. The CDR3 region has the DNA TGTGCCATCAGGGAGGGGACAGGGGCCTACGAGCAGTACTTC.

This clonotype occurred a few times. The rearrangement uses TRBV5-1 and TRBJ1-2, with a tentative D call TRBD1 (5 bases). The length of the CDR3 is 14 residues. Trimming pared 0 bases from V and 4 bases from J, leaving 10 bases between. CDR1 is SGHRS, CDR2 YFSETQ, per germline. CDR3 nucleotide sequence: TGCGCCAGCAGCTTGGAGCAGGGCCGCTATGGCTACACCTTC. Translated, it gives CASSLEQGRYGYTF.

The sample holds a few counts of this clonotype. The V and J genes are TRBV12-3 or TRBV12-4 and TRBJ2-3; TRBD1 might be the D (5 bases). This CDR3 is built from 14 residues. Trimming shortened V by 9 bases and J by 14 bases, and 27 bases separated the two germline ends. The CDR3 loop reads CASSLDSGHRYAYF. The CDR3 bases are TGTGCCAGTAGCTTAGACAGTGGGCACAGATACGCGTATTTT.

Only a few counts were recorded for this clonotype. V usage is TRBV29-1 and J usage is TRBJ2-3; unclear D gene. Germline lookup yields CDR1 SQVTM and CDR2 ANQGSEA. The ends were cut back, 4 bases at V and 2 bases at J, with 13 bases in the middle. The CDR3 is 14 residues long. The CDR3 loop is CSVGVPATTDTQYF. Written as DNA, the CDR3 is TGCAGCGTTGGAGTGCCGGCCACCACAGATACGCAGTATTTT.

The chain employs TRBV7-2 and TRBJ1-2; D uncertain. The CDR3 has 12 amino acids. V lost 8 bases to trimming and J lost 2 bases, with 9 bases between them. Germline V gene data show CDR1 as SGHTA and CDR2 as FQGNSA. CDR3 DNA sequence: TGTACCAGCTCTACAAGGAACTATGGCTACACCTTC. This sequence encodes CTSSTRNYGYTF.

CDR3 in amino acids: CASRNSGTGPLEQYF. The DNA of the CDR3 is TGTGCCAGCAGAAATTCCGGGACAGGACCCCTCGAGCAGTACTTC. This sequence joins TRBV2 and TRBJ2-4; TRBD1 agrees at 8 bases. The J call is in doubt because the DNA end fits TRBJ2-7 better. This CDR3 region has 15 residues. In germline, CDR1 is SNHLY, CDR2 FYNNEI.

This chain uses TRBV6-1 with TRBJ2-3; D remains ambiguous. Germline CDR1 and CDR2: MNHNS and SASEGT. The V gene lost 3 bases and the J gene lost 6 bases, with 4 bases spanning the gap. This CDR3 spans 11 amino acids. For the CDR3, the DNA is TGTGCCAGCAGTGACGTGGATACGCAGTATTTT. Its protein product is CASSDVDTQYF.

In nucleotides, the CDR3 is TGTACCAGCAGCTTAGGGGGCGAGCAGTACTTC. Its protein is CTSSLGGEQYF. This chain connects TRBV7-2 to TRBJ2-7; no firm D call. This CDR3 has 11 amino acids. V gave up 1 base and J gave up 6 bases, with 4 bases separating them. Germline V CDR1 and CDR2: SGHTA, FQGNSA.

The chain recombines TRBV7-9 with TRBJ2-7; D gene unclear. Germline CDR1 and CDR2: SEHNR and FQNEAQ (reference sequence). The ends were cut back, 7 bases at V and 3 bases at J, with 13 bases in the middle. CDR3 length: 13 amino acids. The CDR3 protein is CASTAGQFYEQYF. The CDR3 bases are TGTGCCAGCACCGCCGGGCAATTCTACGAGCAGTACTTC.

The CDR3 spells CASTGDRDYGYTF. CDR3 bases: TGCGCCAGCACCGGGGACCGGGACTATGGCTACACCTTC. The chain recombines TRBV5-1 with TRBJ1-2; TRBD1 is a possible D gene (5 bases). The CDR3 is made up of 13 amino acids. In germline, CDR1 is SGHRS, CDR2 YFSETQ. V gave up 6 bases and J gave up 3 bases, with 12 bases separating them. The complete variable domain, with remaining parts taken from reference TRBV5-1 and TRBJ1-2, reads KAGVTQTPRYLIKTRGQQVTLSCSPISGHRSVSWYQQTPGQGLQFLFEYFSETQRNKGNFPGRFSGRQFSNSRSEMNVSTLELGDSALYLCASTGDRDYGYTFGSGTRLTVV.

This clonotype showed up just a few times. CDR3 in amino acids: CSARDLQGAWETQYF. The CDR3 coding sequence is TGCAGTGCTAGAGATCTACAGGGGGCATGGGAGACCCAGTACTTC. The V call is TRBV20-1, the J call TRBJ2-5; TRBD1 matches at 9 bases. Germline V CDR1 and CDR2: DFQATT, SNEGSKA (reference sequence). V was pared by 0 bases and J by 5 bases, with 7 bases of the junction left unmatched. CDR3 length equals 15 residues.

The chain uses TRBV2 and TRBJ1-4, with D perhaps TRBD1 (6 bases). The CDR3 has 17 residues. V gave up 0 bases and J gave up 2 bases, with 13 bases separating them. In germline, CDR1 is SNHLY, CDR2 FYNNEI. CDR3 sequence (DNA): TGTGCCAGCAGTGAAGCGCAGGGCAGGGGTACTAATGAAAAACTGTTTTTT. The encoded protein is CASSEAQGRGTNEKLFF.

V is TRBV28 and J is TRBJ2-7; possibly TRBD2 for D (6 bases). Germline V gene sequence: CDR1 MDHEN, CDR2 SYDVKM. This CDR3 region has 16 residues. V gave up 5 bases and J gave up 2 bases, with 19 bases separating them. DNA of the CDR3: TGTGCCAGCAGTCAGGTGACTGGGACTTTCACCTACGAGCAGTACTTC. Translation gives CASSQVTGTFTYEQYF.

The CDR3 nucleotides are TGTGCCAGCAGCCCCTCGGTCCGGGAGTCCTACGAGCAGTACTTC. Its translation: CASSPSVRESYEQYF. The chain employs TRBV4-2 and TRBJ2-7, with TRBD2 as a possible D gene (6 bases). V was trimmed by 4 bases and J by 1 base, leaving 14 bases between them. This CDR3 comprises 15 residues. Germline CDR1 and CDR2: LGHNA and YNFKEQ.

This clonotype was detected a few times. The chain employs TRBV2 and TRBJ1-1, with 7 bases that match TRBD1. V shed 5 bases and J 1 base; nucleotides not matched to a gene: 4. CDR3 length: 14 amino acids. Germline V gene data show CDR1 as SNHLY and CDR2 as FYNNEI. The DNA of the CDR3 is TGTGCCAGCAGTTACGGGACAGCGAACACTGAAGCTTTCTTT. Its translation: CASSYGTANTEAFF.